This T cell receptor beta chain stems from a study of glioma-infiltrating T cells. Overall study results and limits: CDR3 overlap between tissue and blood was very small. Non-neoplastic patients had below-expected tissue-blood divergence, while all gliomas exceeded expectation.

In the case of this clonotype: Antigen: not known.

Amplification of TCR alpha and beta CDR3 regions from RNA used iRepertoire nested multiplex PCR. TCRdb reprocessed the multiplex PCR reads via MiXCR and lists one record per CDR3 protein. The table shows over 100,000 distinct CDR3 sequences, with around a quarter occurring only once. The CDR3 has 10 amino acids. Per germline, CDR1 DFQATT and CDR2 SNEGSKA (reference sequence). This receptor was taken from a human donor with low-grade glioma or glioblastoma, undergoing nonglioma brain surgery, or in good health (not recorded which). Sequenced: glioma tissue, nonneoplastic brain tissue, or PBMCs (not recorded which). V and J are TRBV20-1 and TRBJ2-1; D gene ambiguous. The CDR3 spells CSFSTYEQFF. In DNA, the CDR3 is TGCAGCTTTTCTACCTATGAGCAGTTCTTC.